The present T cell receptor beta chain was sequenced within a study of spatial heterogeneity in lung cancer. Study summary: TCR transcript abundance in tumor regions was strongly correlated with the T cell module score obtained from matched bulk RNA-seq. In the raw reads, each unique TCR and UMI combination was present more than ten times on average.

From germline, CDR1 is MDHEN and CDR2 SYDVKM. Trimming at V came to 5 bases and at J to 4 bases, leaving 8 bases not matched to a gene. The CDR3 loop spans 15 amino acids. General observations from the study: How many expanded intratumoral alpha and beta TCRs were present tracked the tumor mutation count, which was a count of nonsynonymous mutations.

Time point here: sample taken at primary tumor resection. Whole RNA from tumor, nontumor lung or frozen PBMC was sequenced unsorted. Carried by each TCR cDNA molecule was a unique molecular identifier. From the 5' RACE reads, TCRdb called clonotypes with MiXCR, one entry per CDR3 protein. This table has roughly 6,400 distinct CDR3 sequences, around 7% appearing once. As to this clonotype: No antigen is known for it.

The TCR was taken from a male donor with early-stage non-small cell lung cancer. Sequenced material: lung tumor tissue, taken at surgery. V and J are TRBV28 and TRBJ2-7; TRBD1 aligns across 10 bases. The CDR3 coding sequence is TGTGCCAGCAGTCCCCCGGGACAGGGGTATTACGAGCAGTACTTC. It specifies CASSPPGQGYYEQYF.